The rows below give T cell receptor beta chains drawn from one sample of a study of regulatory T cells in long-lasting Graves disease. TCRdb itself ran the multiplex PCR reads through MiXCR, one entry per CDR3 protein. The sample has 500,000 to 800,000 distinct CDR3 sequences; 30% are singletons. The source material was peripheral blood mononuclear cells (PBMCs), sampled when the disease was refractory, from a patient treated with antithyroid drugs. The receptor set was obtained from a female donor with Graves disease. Both conserved end residues are part of each CDR3. The D gene is left open where the match is weak. Clone size appears in some rows only: once, few, many, or a class for an expanded clone.

few	TRBV27	16	.	TRBJ1-5	CASSPHRVGSNQPQHF	TGTGCCAGCAGTCCCCACAGGGTTGGAAGCAATCAGCCCCAGCATTTT
many	TRBV28	13	.	TRBJ1-2	CASSFQGGYGYTF	TGTGCCAGCAGTTTTCAGGGAGGCTATGGCTACACCTTC
.	TRBV3-1	15	.	TRBJ1-2	CASSQDRPGVYGYTF	TGTGCCAGCAGCCAAGATCGGCCGGGGGTCTATGGCTACACCTTC
.	TRBV30	15	TRBD1	TRBJ2-5	CAWSGPGGGRETQYF	TGTGCCTGGAGTGGGCCAGGGGGCGGTCGGGAGACCCAGTACTTC
few	TRBV7-2	15	.	TRBJ1-6	CASSLVAGVQSPLHF	TGTGCCAGCAGCTTAGTGGCAGGGGTACAATCACCCCTCCACTTT
.	TRBV12-3/TRBV12-4	13	.	TRBJ2-7	CASSSPGWGEQYF	TGTGCCAGCAGTTCCCCCGGATGGGGAGAGCAGTACTTC
few	TRBV20-1	14	.	TRBJ1-2	CSARVPTGRDGYTF	TGCAGTGCTAGAGTCCCCACGGGAAGGGATGGCTACACCTTC
few	TRBV2	16	.	TRBJ1-1	CASSEKGGGTPGGAFF	TGTGCCAGCAGTGAAAAAGGAGGTGGGACACCCGGGGGAGCTTTCTTT
.	TRBV10-3	13	TRBD1	TRBJ1-1	CAIRATGAPGAFF	TGTGCCATCAGAGCAACAGGGGCCCCTGGAGCTTTCTTT
.	TRBV10-1	14	.	TRBJ2-2	CASRASQSAGELFF	TGCGCCAGCAGAGCATCTCAGAGCGCCGGGGAGCTGTTTTTT
.	TRBV7-3	15	.	TRBJ1-2	CASSLNWGSNYGYTF	TGTGCCAGCAGCTTAAATTGGGGCAGCAACTATGGCTACACCTTC
.	TRBV15	15	.	TRBJ2-7	CATSRDRGPTYEQYF	TGTGCCACCAGCAGAGATCGGGGACCAACCTACGAGCAGTACTTC
.	TRBV28	15	TRBD1	TRBJ1-2	CASSFIQGQIYGYTF	TGTGCCAGCAGTTTTATTCAGGGACAGATCTATGGCTACACCTTC
many	TRBV6-5	15	.	TRBJ1-6	CASSYSFGGNSPLHF	TGTGCCAGCAGTTACTCTTTTGGCGGTAATTCACCCCTCCACTTT
.	TRBV20-1	15	TRBD1	TRBJ1-5	CSARAGQGLRQPQHF	TGCAGTGCTAGAGCGGGACAGGGGCTCCGTCAGCCCCAGCATTTT
few	TRBV6-5	17	.	TRBJ1-1	CASSYGGYREADTEAFF	TGTGCCAGCAGTTACGGGGGTTATCGGGAAGCGGACACTGAAGCTTTCTTT
many	TRBV6-1	13	.	TRBJ1-2	CASTQTRDRGYTF	TGTGCCAGCACCCAAACCCGCGACAGGGGCTACACCTTC
few	TRBV7-2	16	TRBD1	TRBJ1-5	CASSLGGTGFDQPQHF	TGTGCCAGCAGCTTAGGTGGGACAGGGTTTGATCAGCCCCAGCATTTT
many	TRBV2	15	TRBD1	TRBJ1-2	CASNPTTGQIYGYTF	TGTGCCAGCAACCCTACGACAGGGCAAATCTATGGCTACACCTTC
.	TRBV20-1	13	.	TRBJ2-5	CSARGAPKETQYF	TGCAGTGCTAGGGGGGCCCCAAAAGAGACCCAGTACTTC
.	TRBV5-1	15	.	TRBJ1-5	CASSLFPGSNQPQHF	TGCGCCAGCAGCTTGTTTCCAGGGAGCAATCAGCCCCAGCATTTT
many	TRBV28	15	.	TRBJ1-2	CASSPSDRPSGGYTF	TGTGCCAGCAGTCCCTCGGACAGACCCTCGGGTGGCTACACCTTC
few	TRBV5-6	14	.	TRBJ2-7	CASSNTGSSYEQYF	TGTGCCAGCAGCAACACCGGGTCTTCCTACGAGCAGTACTTC
few	TRBV19	15	.	TRBJ1-5	CASTTDGTENQPQHF	TGTGCCAGTACCACCGACGGGACGGAGAATCAGCCCCAGCATTTT
.	TRBV7-9	15	TRBD1	TRBJ1-5	CASSLSGRGDQPQHF	TGTGCCAGCAGCTTATCAGGCAGGGGGGATCAGCCCCAGCATTTT
few	TRBV11-2	15	TRBD2	TRBJ2-2	CASSWTSGSSGELFF	TGTGCCAGCAGCTGGACTAGCGGGAGCTCCGGGGAGCTGTTTTTT
.	TRBV14	14	.	TRBJ2-7	CASSQDTDSYEQYF	TGTGCCAGCAGCCAAGACACGGACTCCTACGAGCAGTACTTC
.	TRBV6-1	13	TRBD2	TRBJ2-5	CASRPSGKETQYF	TGTGCCAGCAGGCCTAGCGGAAAAGAGACCCAGTACTTC
.	TRBV10-3	14	TRBD1	TRBJ1-2	CAISGRQGDYGYTF	TGTGCCATCAGTGGTAGACAGGGCGACTATGGCTACACCTTC
few	TRBV3-1	13	.	TRBJ1-2	CASSLKRKYGYTF	TGTGCCAGCAGCCTCAAACGAAAGTATGGCTACACCTTC
many	TRBV28	15	TRBD2	TRBJ2-7	CASSLSIAGVYEQYF	TGTGCCAGCAGTCTAAGCATAGCGGGAGTCTACGAGCAGTACTTC
few	TRBV13	15	TRBD1	TRBJ2-7	CASSTGQGKSYEQYF	TGTGCCAGCAGCACAGGACAGGGGAAATCCTACGAGCAGTACTTC
.	TRBV5-1	13	.	TRBJ1-1	CASSLEGIPEAFF	TGCGCCAGCAGCTTGGAAGGGATCCCTGAAGCTTTCTTT
few	TRBV27	14	TRBD1	TRBJ2-7	CASSPPGGAGEQYF	TGTGCCAGCAGTCCCCCAGGGGGCGCGGGGGAGCAGTACTTC
medium-sized	TRBV20-1	12	TRBD1	TRBJ1-1	CSGKTGATEAFF	TGCAGTGGGAAGACAGGGGCCACTGAAGCTTTCTTT
.	TRBV19	15	.	TRBJ1-2	CASSIGGFSTYGYTF	TGTGCCAGTAGTATAGGAGGGTTTTCGACCTATGGCTACACCTTC
many	TRBV15	15	.	TRBJ1-4	CATSRGGGGSEKLFF	TGTGCCACCAGCAGAGGTGGGGGGGGATCTGAAAAACTGTTTTTT
once	TRBV5-6	14	.	TRBJ2-7	CASSLSQVGHEQYF	TGTGCCAGCAGCTTGTCGCAGGTCGGCCACGAGCAGTACTTC
many	TRBV12-3/TRBV12-4	14	.	TRBJ1-1	CASSRAEGNTEAFF	TGTGCCAGCAGTCGCGCTGAAGGGAACACTGAAGCTTTCTTT
.	TRBV29-1	13	.	TRBJ1-1	CSVSIGGDTEAFF	TGCAGCGTTTCTATAGGGGGGGATACTGAAGCTTTCTTT
few	TRBV12-3/TRBV12-4	13	.	TRBJ1-4	CASSLGRPEKLFF	TGTGCCAGCAGTTTGGGGCGTCCGGAAAAACTGTTTTTT
.	TRBV24-1	16	.	TRBJ2-7	CATSDSYREQVRKQYF	TGTGCCACCAGTGATTCCTACCGGGAGCAGGTACGCAAGCAGTACTTC
few	TRBV7-2	13	.	TRBJ1-5	CASSLGFGQPQHF	TGTGCCAGCAGCTTAGGGTTTGGACAGCCCCAGCATTTT
.	TRBV27	14	TRBD1	TRBJ2-7	CASSRGTGTGEQYF	TGTGCCAGCAGTCGTGGGACAGGGACCGGCGAGCAGTACTTC
.	TRBV20-1	13	.	TRBJ2-7	CSATGGRLGEQYF	TGCAGTGCTACCGGCGGGCGGTTAGGCGAGCAGTACTTC
many	TRBV7-3	15	TRBD1	TRBJ1-1	CASSLTTGGHTEAFF	TGTGCCAGCAGTTTAACGACAGGGGGACACACTGAAGCTTTCTTT
few	TRBV5-1	17	TRBD1	TRBJ1-6	CASSLGQLAGGNSPLHF	TGCGCCAGCAGCTTGGGGCAGTTGGCAGGGGGTAATTCACCCCTCCACTTT
many	TRBV2	13	.	TRBJ1-2	CASSVQGLGGYTF	TGTGCCAGCAGTGTCCAGGGACTAGGAGGCTACACCTTC
few	TRBV18	16	TRBD2	TRBJ2-5	CASSLLAGNEQETQYF	TGTGCCAGCTCACTACTAGCGGGAAATGAACAAGAGACCCAGTACTTC
.	TRBV6-1	15	TRBD1	TRBJ1-2	CASSGATGTPTGYTF	TGTGCCAGCAGTGGAGCGACAGGGACCCCGACTGGCTACACCTTC
.	TRBV6-2/TRBV6-3	13	.	TRBJ1-4	CASRPPVEEKLFF	TGTGCCAGCAGACCTCCGGTTGAAGAAAAACTGTTTTTT
.	TRBV24-1	16	TRBD1	TRBJ2-5	CATSDSGQGGGETQYF	TGTGCCACCAGTGATTCAGGACAGGGGGGGGGGGAGACCCAGTACTTC